Listed below are T cell receptor beta chains from one sample, sequenced in a study of shared clonotypes between healthy human individuals. Produced via immunoSEQ multiplex PCR; TCRdb's table is partial and in-frame only. The table has hundreds of thousands of clones, approximately 95% seen once. The sequencing sample was made of naive CD8+ T cells sorted from blood. The receptors stem from a woman in her twenties or thirties in good health. CDR3s include the opening cysteine and the closing phenylalanine or tryptophan. A D gene is named only where the DNA matches it firmly. Clone size is stated in some rows and not others, as once, few, many or a class when expanded.

v_call: TRBV5-1
j_call: TRBJ2-7
d_call: -
clone_size: -
cdr3_aa: CASSPDRFSSYEQYF
cdr3_nt: TGCGCCAGCAGCCCCGACAGGTTTTCCTCCTACGAGCAGTACTTC

v_call: TRBV27
j_call: TRBJ1-1
d_call: -
clone_size: -
cdr3_aa: CASSLSRGTEAFF
cdr3_nt: TGTGCCAGCAGTTTGAGCAGGGGCACTGAAGCTTTCTTT

v_call: TRBV11-1
j_call: TRBJ2-3
d_call: TRBD1
clone_size: -
cdr3_aa: CASNSPYQGVSTDTQYF
cdr3_nt: TGTGCCAGCAACTCCCCTTACCAGGGGGTCTCCACAGATACGCAGTATTTT

v_call: TRBV28
j_call: TRBJ1-3
d_call: -
clone_size: -
cdr3_aa: CASNSFWSSGNTIYF
cdr3_nt: TGTGCCAGCAATAGCTTCTGGAGCTCTGGAAACACCATATATTTT

v_call: TRBV27
j_call: TRBJ1-5
d_call: -
clone_size: -
cdr3_aa: CASSTGRIHSNQPQHF
cdr3_nt: TGTGCCAGCAGTACCGGACGGATACATAGCAATCAGCCCCAGCATTTT

v_call: TRBV27
j_call: TRBJ2-7
d_call: -
clone_size: once
cdr3_aa: CASSYQGGVLTHEQYF
cdr3_nt: TGTGCCAGCAGTTACCAGGGAGGCGTTCTGACTCACGAGCAGTACTTC

v_call: TRBV4-1
j_call: TRBJ2-7
d_call: TRBD1
clone_size: -
cdr3_aa: CASSQDLRGQVYEQYF
cdr3_nt: TGCGCCAGCAGCCAAGATCTTAGGGGACAGGTCTATGAGCAGTACTTC

v_call: TRBV6-1
j_call: TRBJ1-2
d_call: TRBD1
clone_size: -
cdr3_aa: CASSAAHWDRVGGYTF
cdr3_nt: TGTGCCAGCAGTGCGGCCCACTGGGACAGGGTTGGTGGCTACACCTTC

v_call: TRBV7-9
j_call: TRBJ2-1
d_call: TRBD2
clone_size: once
cdr3_aa: CASHQRLAQEQFF
cdr3_nt: TGTGCCAGTCATCAGAGACTAGCCCAGGAGCAGTTCTTC

v_call: TRBV29-1
j_call: TRBJ2-7
d_call: TRBD2
clone_size: -
cdr3_aa: CSVSGGRALSYEQYF
cdr3_nt: TGCAGCGTTTCGGGCGGGAGGGCCCTTTCCTACGAGCAGTACTTC

v_call: TRBV27
j_call: TRBJ2-5
d_call: -
clone_size: -
cdr3_aa: CASSTGYQETQYF
cdr3_nt: TGTGCCAGCAGTACAGGGTACCAAGAGACCCAGTACTTC

v_call: TRBV9
j_call: TRBJ2-1
d_call: TRBD1
clone_size: -
cdr3_aa: CASSAGQGSSYNEQFF
cdr3_nt: TGTGCCAGCAGCGCCGGACAGGGGAGCTCCTACAATGAGCAGTTCTTC

v_call: TRBV27
j_call: TRBJ2-1
d_call: TRBD2
clone_size: -
cdr3_aa: CASNLVAGATYNEQFF
cdr3_nt: TGTGCCAGCAACCTTGTTGCGGGAGCGACCTACAATGAGCAGTTCTTC

v_call: TRBV28
j_call: TRBJ2-2
d_call: -
clone_size: -
cdr3_aa: CASSFLQGNTGELFF
cdr3_nt: TGTGCCAGCAGTTTTCTACAGGGAAACACCGGGGAGCTGTTTTTT

v_call: TRBV9
j_call: TRBJ2-7
d_call: -
clone_size: -
cdr3_aa: CASSERPGSYEQYF
cdr3_nt: TGTGCCAGCAGCGAGAGACCGGGCAGCTACGAGCAGTACTTC

v_call: TRBV27
j_call: TRBJ2-1
d_call: -
clone_size: -
cdr3_aa: CASGGWAGEQFF
cdr3_nt: TGTGCCAGCGGGGGGTGGGCCGGTGAGCAGTTCTTC

v_call: TRBV14
j_call: TRBJ2-5
d_call: TRBD2
clone_size: -
cdr3_aa: CASSHTGGGQETQYF
cdr3_nt: TGTGCCAGCAGCCACACGGGAGGGGGACAAGAGACCCAGTACTTC

v_call: TRBV7-2
j_call: TRBJ1-4
d_call: -
clone_size: -
cdr3_aa: CASSLEGVWEKLFF
cdr3_nt: TGTGCCAGCAGCTTAGAGGGTGTATGGGAAAAACTGTTTTTT

v_call: TRBV2
j_call: TRBJ1-5
d_call: TRBD1
clone_size: -
cdr3_aa: CASSPGQNNQPQHF
cdr3_nt: TGTGCCAGCAGTCCGGGACAGAACAATCAGCCCCAGCATTTT

v_call: TRBV19
j_call: TRBJ2-7
d_call: TRBD1
clone_size: -
cdr3_aa: CASSARDRLSYEQYF
cdr3_nt: TGTGCCAGTAGTGCCCGGGACAGACTCTCCTACGAGCAGTACTTC

v_call: TRBV30
j_call: TRBJ1-4
d_call: -
clone_size: -
cdr3_aa: CAWSVLSTNEKLFF
cdr3_nt: TGTGCCTGGAGTGTTCTATCAACTAATGAAAAACTGTTTTTT

v_call: TRBV5-5
j_call: TRBJ2-1
d_call: TRBD2
clone_size: -
cdr3_aa: CASSKGTSAYNEQFF
cdr3_nt: TGTGCCAGCAGCAAAGGGACTAGCGCTTACAATGAGCAGTTCTTC

v_call: TRBV4-1
j_call: TRBJ2-7
d_call: -
clone_size: -
cdr3_aa: CASSQGEPYEQYF
cdr3_nt: TGCGCCAGCAGCCAAGGAGAACCCTACGAGCAGTACTTC

v_call: TRBV19
j_call: TRBJ2-1
d_call: -
clone_size: -
cdr3_aa: CASSISRHNEQFF
cdr3_nt: TGTGCCAGTAGTATTTCCAGGCACAATGAGCAGTTCTTC

v_call: TRBV9
j_call: TRBJ2-1
d_call: TRBD2
clone_size: -
cdr3_aa: CASSVGLAGGYEQFF
cdr3_nt: TGTGCCAGCAGCGTAGGACTAGCGGGGGGGTATGAGCAGTTCTTC

v_call: TRBV5-8
j_call: TRBJ1-1
d_call: -
clone_size: -
cdr3_aa: CASSLPTALAFF
cdr3_nt: TGTGCCAGCAGCCTACCGACAGCTCTCGCTTTCTTT

v_call: TRBV9
j_call: TRBJ2-1
d_call: TRBD2
clone_size: -
cdr3_aa: CASSSQDGTSGLDEQFF
cdr3_nt: TGTGCCAGCAGCTCCCAGGATGGGACTAGCGGGCTCGATGAGCAGTTCTTC

v_call: TRBV2
j_call: TRBJ2-1
d_call: -
clone_size: -
cdr3_aa: CASSGTPTSNNERFF
cdr3_nt: TGTGCCAGCAGCGGGACTCCCACCTCAAACAATGAGCGGTTCTTC

v_call: TRBV7-7
j_call: TRBJ2-5
d_call: -
clone_size: -
cdr3_aa: CASSVPPVGGEGETQYF
cdr3_nt: TGTGCCAGCAGCGTCCCCCCTGTGGGGGGAGAAGGAGAGACCCAGTACTTC

v_call: TRBV5-4
j_call: TRBJ2-2
d_call: -
clone_size: -
cdr3_aa: CASSARAPNTGELFF
cdr3_nt: TGTGCCAGCAGCGCCCGGGCTCCGAACACCGGGGAGCTGTTTTTT

v_call: TRBV7-9
j_call: TRBJ2-5
d_call: -
clone_size: -
cdr3_aa: CASSRKIGWMETQYF
cdr3_nt: TGTGCCAGCAGCCGTAAGATAGGTTGGATGGAGACCCAGTACTTC

v_call: TRBV5-1
j_call: TRBJ2-7
d_call: -
clone_size: -
cdr3_aa: CASSGDVGYEQYF
cdr3_nt: TGCGCCAGCAGCGGGGACGTTGGCTACGAGCAGTACTTC

v_call: TRBV21-1
j_call: TRBJ1-5
d_call: -
clone_size: -
cdr3_aa: CASSKEVGREGNHSNQPQHF
cdr3_nt: TGTGCCAGCAGCAAAGAAGTCGGCAGGGAGGGTAACCATAGCAATCAGCCCCAGCATTTT

v_call: TRBV4-1
j_call: TRBJ1-1
d_call: -
clone_size: -
cdr3_aa: CASSQRQEVTEAFF
cdr3_nt: TGCGCCAGCAGCCAGCGACAGGAGGTGACTGAAGCTTTCTTT

v_call: TRBV4-1
j_call: TRBJ1-1
d_call: -
clone_size: -
cdr3_aa: CASSQRVVGPKDTEAFF
cdr3_nt: TGCGCCAGCAGCCAACGGGTCGTCGGACCGAAGGACACTGAAGCTTTCTTT

v_call: TRBV5-4
j_call: TRBJ2-7
d_call: -
clone_size: -
cdr3_aa: CASSRLYGSLEDEQYF
cdr3_nt: TGTGCCAGCAGCCGTTTATATGGGAGTTTGGAAGACGAGCAGTACTTC

v_call: TRBV13
j_call: TRBJ2-4
d_call: TRBD1
clone_size: -
cdr3_aa: CASSSGTGGRNIQYF
cdr3_nt: TGTGCCAGCAGCTCAGGGACAGGGGGACGAAACATTCAGTACTTC

v_call: TRBV7-6
j_call: TRBJ2-3
d_call: TRBD2
clone_size: -
cdr3_aa: CASSLSPPREGLMDTQYF
cdr3_nt: TGTGCCAGCAGCTTAAGTCCCCCGCGGGAGGGCCTTATGGATACGCAGTATTTT

v_call: TRBV11-2
j_call: TRBJ1-4
d_call: -
clone_size: -
cdr3_aa: CASSLSPDAAAIVEKLFF
cdr3_nt: TGTGCCAGCAGCCTCTCCCCGGACGCGGCGGCGATTGTTGAAAAACTGTTTTTT

v_call: TRBV19
j_call: TRBJ2-5
d_call: TRBD2
clone_size: -
cdr3_aa: CASSIGGTIETQYF
cdr3_nt: TGTGCCAGTAGTATAGGAGGGACTATAGAGACCCAGTACTTC

v_call: TRBV13
j_call: TRBJ2-5
d_call: -
clone_size: -
cdr3_aa: CASTSDGKKETQYF
cdr3_nt: TGTGCCAGCACCAGCGACGGGAAAAAAGAGACCCAGTACTTC

v_call: TRBV28
j_call: TRBJ1-1
d_call: TRBD1
clone_size: -
cdr3_aa: CASSFTWDRGTEAFF
cdr3_nt: TGTGCCAGCAGTTTCACCTGGGACAGGGGCACTGAAGCTTTCTTT

v_call: TRBV5-1
j_call: TRBJ2-1
d_call: TRBD2
clone_size: -
cdr3_aa: CASSLWTSGSKGEQFF
cdr3_nt: TGCGCCAGCAGCCTATGGACTAGCGGGAGTAAAGGTGAGCAGTTCTTC

v_call: TRBV27
j_call: TRBJ1-2
d_call: TRBD1
clone_size: -
cdr3_aa: CASRSQGGPRSPYGYTF
cdr3_nt: TGTGCCAGCCGGTCACAAGGGGGCCCCCGTTCTCCTTATGGCTACACCTTC

v_call: TRBV5-4
j_call: TRBJ2-7
d_call: -
clone_size: many
cdr3_aa: CASSLLNEQYF
cdr3_nt: TGTGCCAGCAGCTTGTTGAACGAGCAGTACTTC

v_call: TRBV6-5
j_call: TRBJ1-1
d_call: TRBD1
clone_size: -
cdr3_aa: CASSYGQGGPNTEAFF
cdr3_nt: TGTGCCAGCAGTTACGGACAGGGAGGACCGAACACTGAAGCTTTCTTT

v_call: TRBV7-9
j_call: TRBJ1-1
d_call: -
clone_size: -
cdr3_aa: CASSLVGEAFF
cdr3_nt: TGTGCCAGCAGCTTAGTGGGTGAAGCTTTCTTT

v_call: TRBV20-1
j_call: TRBJ2-7
d_call: -
clone_size: -
cdr3_aa: CSARDYEQYF
cdr3_nt: TGCAGTGCCAGGGACTACGAGCAGTACTTC

v_call: TRBV29-1
j_call: TRBJ1-2
d_call: -
clone_size: once
cdr3_aa: CSVVEENYGYTF
cdr3_nt: TGCAGCGTTGTGGAAGAAAACTATGGCTACACCTTC

v_call: TRBV18
j_call: TRBJ1-3
d_call: -
clone_size: -
cdr3_aa: CASSPAPGLETGNTIYF
cdr3_nt: TGTGCCAGCTCACCCGCACCGGGACTGGAGACTGGAAACACCATATATTTT

v_call: TRBV19
j_call: TRBJ2-7
d_call: -
clone_size: -
cdr3_aa: CASSILEGSYEQYF
cdr3_nt: TGTGCCAGTAGTATACTGGAGGGCTCCTACGAGCAGTACTTC

v_call: TRBV9
j_call: TRBJ2-2
d_call: -
clone_size: -
cdr3_aa: CASNGRSGELFF
cdr3_nt: TGTGCCAGCAATGGGAGGAGCGGGGAGCTGTTTTTT

v_call: TRBV2
j_call: TRBJ2-5
d_call: TRBD2
clone_size: once
cdr3_aa: CASSEGMGLAGQETQYF
cdr3_nt: TGTGCCAGCAGTGAAGGAATGGGGCTAGCGGGGCAAGAGACCCAGTACTTC